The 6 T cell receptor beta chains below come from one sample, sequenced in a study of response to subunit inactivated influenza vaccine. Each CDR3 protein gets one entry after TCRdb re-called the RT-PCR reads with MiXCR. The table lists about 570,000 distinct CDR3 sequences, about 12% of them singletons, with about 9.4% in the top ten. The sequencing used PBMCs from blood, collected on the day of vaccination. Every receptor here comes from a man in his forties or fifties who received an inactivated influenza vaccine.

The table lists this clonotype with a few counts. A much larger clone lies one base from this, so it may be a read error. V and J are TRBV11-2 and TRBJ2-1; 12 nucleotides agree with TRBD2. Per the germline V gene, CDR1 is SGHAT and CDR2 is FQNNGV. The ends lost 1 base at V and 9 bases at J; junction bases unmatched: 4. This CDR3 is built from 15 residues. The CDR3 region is CASSLASGRAGEQFF. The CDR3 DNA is TGTGCCAGCAGCTTAGCTAGCGGGAGGGCCGGTGAGCAGTTCTTC.

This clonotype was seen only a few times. CDR3 region: CASSYTGAGELFF. As DNA, the CDR3 is TGTGCCAGCAGCTACACAGGTGCCGGGGAGCTGTTTTTT. V gene TRBV11-2 combines with J gene TRBJ2-2, with D perhaps matching TRBD1 (5 bases). V lost 4 bases and J 6 bases, leaving 9 bases between the germline ends. Germline CDR1 and CDR2: SGHAT and FQNNGV. The CDR3 contains 13 residues.

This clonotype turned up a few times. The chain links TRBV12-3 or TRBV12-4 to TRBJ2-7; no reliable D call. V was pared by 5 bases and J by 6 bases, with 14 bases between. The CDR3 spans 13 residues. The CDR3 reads CASSPLNPLEQYF. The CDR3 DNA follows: TGTGCCAGCAGTCCTCTAAATCCCCTCGAGCAGTACTTC.

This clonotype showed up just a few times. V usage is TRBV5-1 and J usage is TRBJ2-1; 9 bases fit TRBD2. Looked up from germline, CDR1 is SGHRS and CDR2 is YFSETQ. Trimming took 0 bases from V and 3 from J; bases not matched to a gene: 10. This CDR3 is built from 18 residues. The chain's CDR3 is CASSLVSSGTNLYNEQFF. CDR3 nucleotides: TGCGCCAGCAGCTTGGTTTCTAGCGGGACAAACCTCTACAATGAGCAGTTCTTC. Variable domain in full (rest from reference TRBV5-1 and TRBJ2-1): KAGVTQTPRYLIKTRGQQVTLSCSPISGHRSVSWYQQTPGQGLQFLFEYFSETQRNKGNFPGRFSGRQFSNSRSEMNVSTLELGDSALYLCASSLVSSGTNLYNEQFFGPGTRLTVL.

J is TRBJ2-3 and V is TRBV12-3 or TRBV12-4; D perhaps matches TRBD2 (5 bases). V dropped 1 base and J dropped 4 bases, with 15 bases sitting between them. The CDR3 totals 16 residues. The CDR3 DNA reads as TGTGCCAGCAGTTTAGAGCTAGCTCGACCCTCAGATACGCAGTATTTT. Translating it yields CASSLELARPSDTQYF.

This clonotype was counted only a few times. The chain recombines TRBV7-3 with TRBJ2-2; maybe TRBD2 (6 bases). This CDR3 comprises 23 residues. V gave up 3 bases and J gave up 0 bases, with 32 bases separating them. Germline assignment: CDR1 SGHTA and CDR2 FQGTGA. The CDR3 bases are TGTGCCAGCAGCTTCCCCCGCTCTAAAGGGAGGCCCCCTTCTGTGTCGAACACCGGGGAGCTGTTTTTT. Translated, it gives CASSFPRSKGRPPSVSNTGELFF.